Shown below are 16 T cell receptor beta chains from a single sample sequenced in a study of quantifying T cell responses using KT2 cells. Turning to the study itself: RNA was reverse transcribed with TCR alpha and beta constant-region primers.

A single-stranded UMI oligo with SP2 sequence was ligated to cDNA 3' ends. The first PCR ran roughly 4 cycles with an equimolar RC1.1 and RC1.2 beta primer mix. MiXCR was run by TCRdb on the UMI-ligation and nested PCR reads, yielding one entry per CDR3 protein. The sample shows 60,000 or so distinct CDR3 sequences, over 9% of them seen only once. The sample comprised PBMCs spiked with cells of the T cell clone KT2. These TCRs come from a human donor.

This clonotype came up a few times. The V gene is TRBV11-2, the J gene TRBJ2-1; no firm D call. CDR1 is SGHAT and CDR2 is FQNNGV in the germline V gene. V was clipped by 5 bases and J by 4 bases, with 15 bases between them. There are 15 residues in the CDR3. CDR3 residues: CASSPGVKLYNEQFF. The CDR3 nucleotides read TGTGCCAGCAGCCCCGGAGTAAAGTTATACAATGAGCAGTTCTTC.

This clonotype was picked up many times. CDR3 protein: CASSLLDSPLHF. CDR3 nucleotide sequence: TGTGCCAGCAGCTTGCTAGATTCACCCCTCCACTTT. The rearrangement links TRBV7-8 to TRBJ1-6, with unresolved D. CDR1 is SGHVS and CDR2 is FQNEAQ in the germline V gene. The CDR3 runs 12 residues. The V gene lost 3 bases and the J gene lost 8 bases, with 5 bases spanning the gap.

This chain links TRBV7-9 with TRBJ1-2; 8 nucleotides agree with TRBD1. Germline assignment: CDR1 SEHNR and CDR2 FQNEAQ (reference sequence). The CDR3 covers 14 residues. V dropped 5 bases and J dropped 7; count of bases not matched to a gene: 9. The CDR3 sequence is CASSIGQGDSGYTF. DNA of the CDR3: TGTGCCAGCAGCATCGGACAGGGAGATTCTGGCTACACCTTC.

The chain carries TRBV25-1 and TRBJ1-2; D is uncertain. The CDR3 loop spans 13 amino acids. In germline, CDR1 is MGHDK, CDR2 SYGVNS. Trimming removed 4 bases at V and 2 bases at J, with 8 bases between. CDR3 sequence: CASSVGRNYGYTF. CDR3 coding DNA: TGTGCCAGCAGTGTTGGGCGGAACTATGGCTACACCTTC.

V gene TRBV5-1 combines with J gene TRBJ2-7, with a weak D call TRBD2 (6 bases). The CDR3 is made up of 12 amino acids. The germline V and J ends were trimmed by 4 bases and 3 bases, with 8 bases remaining between them. Germline-derived CDR1 and CDR2 are SGHRS and YFSETQ. In DNA form, the CDR3 reads TGCGCCAGCAGCGCGGGACTCTACGAGCAGTACTTC. Amino acids: CASSAGLYEQYF.

The V gene is TRBV2, the J gene TRBJ1-1; D is ambiguous. V gave up 3 bases and J gave up 10 bases, with 9 bases separating them. Per germline, CDR1 SNHLY and CDR2 FYNNEI. The CDR3 consists of 11 residues. The CDR3 region has the DNA TGTGCCAGCAGTGAGTCCCTCCGAGCTTTCTTT. It translates to CASSESLRAFF.

This clonotype was counted many times. The chain uses TRBV4-2 and TRBJ2-7, with 9 bases that match TRBD1. Germline assignment: CDR1 LGHNA and CDR2 YNFKEQ. J gave up 3 bases and V 2 bases, and 5 bases lay outside the gene matches. CDR3 size: 15 residues. The CDR3 is CASSQPGQGGYEQYF. The CDR3 DNA reads TGTGCCAGCAGCCAACCGGGACAGGGCGGCTACGAGCAGTACTTC.

This clonotype was observed many times. This chain joins TRBV11-2 and TRBJ2-1, with D unclear. V lost 3 bases to trimming and J lost 9 bases, with 6 bases between them. The CDR3 consists of 11 residues. Germline assignment: CDR1 SGHAT and CDR2 FQNNGV. This chain's CDR3 is CASSLRFEQFF. The CDR3 bases are TGTGCCAGCAGCTTGAGGTTTGAGCAGTTCTTC.

The chain carries TRBV19 and TRBJ2-1; 11 bases agree with TRBD2. V lost 4 bases and J lost 9; bases outside the gene matches: 11. The CDR3 has 16 residues. Germline CDR1 and CDR2: LNHDA and SQIVND (reference sequence). The CDR3 is CASSKTGLAAWSEQFF. The CDR3 coding sequence is TGTGCCAGTAGTAAAACGGGACTAGCGGCGTGGAGTGAGCAGTTCTTC.

V is TRBV13 and J is TRBJ2-7, with 14 bases lining up with TRBD2. The CDR3 runs 16 residues. CDR1 is PRHDT and CDR2 is FYEKMQ in the germline V gene (reference sequence). Losses at the gene ends were 5 bases for V and 2 bases for J; bases not matched to a gene: 5. CDR3 sequence reads: CASSPGTSGGTYEQYF. The CDR3 DNA is TGTGCCAGCAGCCCCGGGACTAGCGGGGGAACCTACGAGCAGTACTTC. Together with reference TRBV13 and TRBJ2-7, the CDR3 gives the full variable domain: AAGVIQSPRHLIKEKRETATLKCYPIPRHDTVYWYQQGPGQDPQFLISFYEKMQSDKGSIPDRFSAQQFSDYHSELNMSSLELGDSALYFCASSPGTSGGTYEQYFGPGTRLTVT.

The chain couples TRBV30 to TRBJ2-1; 9 nucleotides line up with TRBD2. This CDR3 comprises 14 residues. V lost 2 bases to trimming and J lost 13 bases; unmatched junction nucleotides: 12. The V gene's germline CDR1 is GTSNPN and CDR2 SVGIG (reference sequence). CDR3 in amino acids: CAWSSGLAEVSQFF. The CDR3 DNA follows: TGTGCCTGGAGTTCGGGACTAGCCGAGGTTAGTCAGTTCTTC.

This rearrangement joins TRBV7-9 to TRBJ2-3; D uncertain. Trimming stripped 5 bases from V and 6 bases from J, with 9 bases between. In germline, CDR1 is SEHNR, CDR2 FQNEAQ (reference sequence). This CDR3 is 12 amino acids long. The DNA for the CDR3 is TGTGCCAGCAGCCCTTACTGGGATACGCAGTATTTT. Residues: CASSPYWDTQYF.

The CDR3 region is CATRSYNEQFF. For the CDR3, the DNA is TGTGCCACCAGATCCTACAATGAGCAGTTCTTC. This chain connects TRBV6-5 to TRBJ2-1, with D uncertain. The CDR3 length is 11 residues. Trimming took off 10 bases at V and 1 base at J, with 5 bases between the two ends. CDR1 and CDR2 (germline): MNHEY, SVGAGI.

In this sample, this clonotype turned up many times. The V call is TRBV5-4, the J call TRBJ1-1; 8 bases fit TRBD1. The V segment lost 4 bases and the J segment 1 base; nucleotides outside the gene matches: 6. CDR1 and CDR2 (germline): SGHNT, YYREEE (reference sequence). The CDR3 is 15 residues long. The CDR3 DNA is TGTGCCAGCAGCGGACGGGACAGGAGGAACACTGAAGCTTTCTTT. It codes for CASSGRDRRNTEAFF.

The sample holds many counts of this clonotype. This chain links TRBV20-1 with TRBJ2-3, with 15 bases matching TRBD2. After removal of 3 bases from V and 7 bases from J, the junction contained 17 bases not matched to a gene. CDR1 and CDR2 (germline): DFQATT, SNEGSKA (reference sequence). The CDR3 is made up of 19 amino acids. The CDR3 region is CSASGRGLAGGPGRNTQYF. The CDR3 DNA is TGCAGTGCTAGCGGCCGCGGACTAGCGGGAGGGCCGGGAAGGAATACGCAGTATTTT.

This clonotype was counted between two and nine times. The V gene is TRBV27, the J gene TRBJ2-3; a weak D match, TRBD2 (5 bases). The germline V gene encodes CDR1 MNHEY and CDR2 SMNVEV (reference sequence). Trimming took 3 bases from V and 0 from J, leaving 7 bases between them. The CDR3 extends over 14 amino acids. CDR3: CASSFGLSTDTQYF. The CDR3 bases are TGTGCCAGCAGTTTTGGACTGAGCACAGATACGCAGTATTTT.